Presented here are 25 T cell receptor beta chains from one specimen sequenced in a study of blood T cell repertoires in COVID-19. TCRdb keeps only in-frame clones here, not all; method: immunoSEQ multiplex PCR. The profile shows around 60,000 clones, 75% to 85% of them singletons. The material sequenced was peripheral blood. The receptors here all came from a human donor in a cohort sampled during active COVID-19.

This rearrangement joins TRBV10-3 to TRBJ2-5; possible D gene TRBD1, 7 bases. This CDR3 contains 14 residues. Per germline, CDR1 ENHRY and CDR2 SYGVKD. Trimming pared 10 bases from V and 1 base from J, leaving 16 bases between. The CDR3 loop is CATGAQGVQETQYF. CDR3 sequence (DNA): TGTGCCACGGGGGCCCAGGGGGTCCAAGAGACCCAGTACTTC.

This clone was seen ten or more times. The CDR3 sequence: CATSETGSGELFF. CDR3 coding DNA: TGTGCCACCAGCGAAACAGGGAGCGGGGAGCTGTTTTTT. The chain uses TRBV24-1 and TRBJ2-2, with TRBD1 as a possible D gene (6 bases). V dropped 7 bases and J dropped 7 bases, with 12 bases sitting between them. This CDR3 region has 13 residues. CDR1 KGHDR and CDR2 SFDVKD come from the germline V gene.

For the CDR3, the DNA is TGCGCCACCTCAACCGGGACAGGCAAATACGAGCAGTACTTC. It yields the protein CATSTGTGKYEQYF. The chain couples TRBV5-1 to TRBJ2-7; the match to TRBD1 covers 8 bases. The CDR3 is made up of 14 amino acids. Per germline, CDR1 SGHRS and CDR2 YFSETQ. The V segment lost 9 bases and the J segment 4 bases; nucleotides outside the gene matches: 12.

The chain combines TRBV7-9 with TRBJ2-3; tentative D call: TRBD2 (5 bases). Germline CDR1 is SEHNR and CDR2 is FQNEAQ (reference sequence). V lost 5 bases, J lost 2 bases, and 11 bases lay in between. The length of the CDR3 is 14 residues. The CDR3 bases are TGTGCCAGCAGCCGTCCAGCGGACACAGATACGCAGTATTTT. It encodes CASSRPADTDTQYF.

This CDR3 reads CASSQAARGKLFF. Here the CDR3 DNA reads TGTGCCAGCAGCCAAGCGGCCAGGGGGAAACTGTTTTTT. The chain carries TRBV14 and TRBJ1-4; 7 positions agree with TRBD1. The CDR3 runs to 13 residues. J lost 11 bases, V lost 1 base, and 4 bases had no gene match. Looked up from germline, CDR1 is SGHDN and CDR2 is FVKESK.

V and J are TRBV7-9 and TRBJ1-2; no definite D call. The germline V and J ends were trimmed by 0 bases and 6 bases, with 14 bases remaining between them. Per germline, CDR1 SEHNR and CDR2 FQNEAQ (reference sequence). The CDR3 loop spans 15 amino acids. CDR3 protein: CASSLAVGGGHGYTF. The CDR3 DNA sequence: TGTGCCAGCAGCTTAGCAGTGGGAGGAGGGCATGGCTACACCTTC.

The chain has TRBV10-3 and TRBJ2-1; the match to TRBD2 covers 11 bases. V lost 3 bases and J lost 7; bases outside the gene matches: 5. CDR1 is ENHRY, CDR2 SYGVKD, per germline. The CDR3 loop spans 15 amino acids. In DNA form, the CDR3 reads TGTGCCATCAGTGATCTAGCGGGAGGTGGGAATGAGCAGTTCTTC. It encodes CAISDLAGGGNEQFF.

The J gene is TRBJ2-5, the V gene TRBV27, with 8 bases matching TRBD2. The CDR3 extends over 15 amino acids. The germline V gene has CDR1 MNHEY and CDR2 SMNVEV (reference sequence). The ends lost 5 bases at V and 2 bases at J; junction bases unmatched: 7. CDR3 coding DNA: TGTGCCAGCAGTGCGGGGGGCGGCTTGCAAGAGACCCAGTACTTC. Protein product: CASSAGGGLQETQYF.

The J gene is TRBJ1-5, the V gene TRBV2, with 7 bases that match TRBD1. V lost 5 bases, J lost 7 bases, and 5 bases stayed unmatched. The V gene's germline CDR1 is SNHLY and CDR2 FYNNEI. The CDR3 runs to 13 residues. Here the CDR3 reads CASSLDREQPQHF. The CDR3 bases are TGTGCCAGCAGTCTAGACAGGGAGCAGCCCCAGCATTTT. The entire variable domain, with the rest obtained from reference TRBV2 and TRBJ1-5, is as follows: EPEVTQTPSHQVTQMGQEVILRCVPISNHLYFYWYRQILGQKVEFLVSFYNNEISEKSEIFDDQFSVERPDGSNFTLKIRSTKLEDSAMYFCASSLDREQPQHFGDGTRLSIL.

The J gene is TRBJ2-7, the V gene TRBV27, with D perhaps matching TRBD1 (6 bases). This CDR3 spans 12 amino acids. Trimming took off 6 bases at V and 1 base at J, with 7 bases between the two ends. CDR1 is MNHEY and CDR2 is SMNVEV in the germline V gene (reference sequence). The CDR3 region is CASRTGSYEQYF. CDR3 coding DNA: TGTGCCAGCAGGACAGGATCCTACGAGCAGTACTTC.

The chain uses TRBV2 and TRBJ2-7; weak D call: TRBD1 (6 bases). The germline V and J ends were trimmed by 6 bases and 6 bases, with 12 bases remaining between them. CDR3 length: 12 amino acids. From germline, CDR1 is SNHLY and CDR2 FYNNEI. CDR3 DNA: TGTGCCAGCAGCATACAGGGCGGCGAGCAGTACTTC. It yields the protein CASSIQGGEQYF. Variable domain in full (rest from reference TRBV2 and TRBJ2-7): EPEVTQTPSHQVTQMGQEVILRCVPISNHLYFYWYRQILGQKVEFLVSFYNNEISEKSEIFDDQFSVERPDGSNFTLKIRSTKLEDSAMYFCASSIQGGEQYFGPGTRLTVT.

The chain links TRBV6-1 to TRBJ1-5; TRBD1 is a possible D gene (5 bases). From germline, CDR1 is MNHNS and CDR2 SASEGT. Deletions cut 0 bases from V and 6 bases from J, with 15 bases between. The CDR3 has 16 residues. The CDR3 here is CASSEAAGFKLQPQHF. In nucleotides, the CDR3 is TGTGCCAGCAGTGAAGCTGCAGGGTTTAAACTTCAGCCCCAGCATTTT.

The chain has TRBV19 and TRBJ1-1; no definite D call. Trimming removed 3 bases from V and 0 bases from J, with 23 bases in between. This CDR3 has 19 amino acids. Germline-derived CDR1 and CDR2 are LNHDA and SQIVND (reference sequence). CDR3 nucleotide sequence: TGTGCCAGTAGTATTCGTCGACATCCCGTTACCCCAATGAACACTGAAGCTTTCTTT. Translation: CASSIRRHPVTPMNTEAFF.

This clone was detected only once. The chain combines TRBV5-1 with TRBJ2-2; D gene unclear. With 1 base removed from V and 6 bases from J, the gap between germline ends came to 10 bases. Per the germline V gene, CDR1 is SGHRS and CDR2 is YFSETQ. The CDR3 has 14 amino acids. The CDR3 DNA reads TGCGCCAGCAGCTTGCGTCTACCACCCGGGGAGCTGTTTTTT. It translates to CASSLRLPPGELFF.

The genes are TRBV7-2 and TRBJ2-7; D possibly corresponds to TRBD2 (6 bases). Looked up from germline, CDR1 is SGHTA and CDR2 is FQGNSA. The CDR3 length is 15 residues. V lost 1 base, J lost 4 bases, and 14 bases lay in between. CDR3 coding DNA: TGTGCCAGCAGCTTAGACCGCGGGGTGGGGTACGAGCAGTACTTC. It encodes CASSLDRGVGYEQYF.

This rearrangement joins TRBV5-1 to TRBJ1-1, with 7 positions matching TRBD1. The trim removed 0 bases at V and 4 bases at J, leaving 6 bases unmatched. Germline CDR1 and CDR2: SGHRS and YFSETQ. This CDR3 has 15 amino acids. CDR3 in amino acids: CASSLAVTGSTEAFF. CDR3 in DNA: TGCGCCAGCAGCTTGGCGGTGACAGGGAGCACTGAAGCTTTCTTT.

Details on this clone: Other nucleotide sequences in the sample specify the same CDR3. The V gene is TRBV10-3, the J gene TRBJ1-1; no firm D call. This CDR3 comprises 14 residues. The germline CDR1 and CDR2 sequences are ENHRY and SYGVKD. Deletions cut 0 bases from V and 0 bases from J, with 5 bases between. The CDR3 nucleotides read TGTGCCATCAGTGAGTCCCCGGTGAACACTGAAGCTTTCTTT. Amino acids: CAISESPVNTEAFF.

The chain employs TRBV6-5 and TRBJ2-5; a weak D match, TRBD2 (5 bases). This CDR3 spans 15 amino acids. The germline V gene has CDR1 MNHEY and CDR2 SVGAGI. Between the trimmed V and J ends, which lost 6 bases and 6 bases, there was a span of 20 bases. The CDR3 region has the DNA TGTGCCAGCAGACACCGGGCCGGGGTCATCCAGACCCAGTACTTC. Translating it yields CASRHRAGVIQTQYF.

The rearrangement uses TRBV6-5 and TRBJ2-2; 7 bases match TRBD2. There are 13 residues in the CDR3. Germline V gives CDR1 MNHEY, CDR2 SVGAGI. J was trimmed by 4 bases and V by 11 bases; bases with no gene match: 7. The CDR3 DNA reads TGTGCCGGCCGCAGGGAGGGCACCGGGGAGCTGTTTTTT. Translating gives CAGRREGTGELFF.

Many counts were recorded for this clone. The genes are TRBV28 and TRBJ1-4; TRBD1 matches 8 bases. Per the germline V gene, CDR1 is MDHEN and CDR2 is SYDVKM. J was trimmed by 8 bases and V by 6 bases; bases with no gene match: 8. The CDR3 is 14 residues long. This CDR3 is CASRKDRVGEKLFF. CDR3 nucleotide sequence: TGTGCCAGCAGGAAGGACAGGGTCGGCGAAAAACTGTTTTTT.

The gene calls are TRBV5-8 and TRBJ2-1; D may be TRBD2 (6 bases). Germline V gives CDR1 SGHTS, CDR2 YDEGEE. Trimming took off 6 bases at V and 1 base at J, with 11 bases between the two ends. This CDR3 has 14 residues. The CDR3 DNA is TGTGCCAGCAACGGGGGACGGTCCTACAATGAGCAGTTCTTC. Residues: CASNGGRSYNEQFF.

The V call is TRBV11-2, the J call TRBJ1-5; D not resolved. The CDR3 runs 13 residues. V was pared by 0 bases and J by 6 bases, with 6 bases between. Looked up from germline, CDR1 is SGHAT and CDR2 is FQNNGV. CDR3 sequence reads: CASSLEGVQPQHF. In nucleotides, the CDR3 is TGTGCCAGCAGCTTAGAAGGAGTTCAGCCCCAGCATTTT.

Written as DNA, the CDR3 is TGTGCCAGCAGTGATGGGGAGGCCACAGATACGCAGTATTTT. It is translated as CASSDGEATDTQYF. The chain employs TRBV6-1 and TRBJ2-3, with TRBD2 as a possible D gene (6 bases). Germline CDR1 is MNHNS and CDR2 is SASEGT. The V end lost 3 bases, the J end lost 2 bases, and 9 bases lay between the germline ends. The CDR3 is 14 residues long.

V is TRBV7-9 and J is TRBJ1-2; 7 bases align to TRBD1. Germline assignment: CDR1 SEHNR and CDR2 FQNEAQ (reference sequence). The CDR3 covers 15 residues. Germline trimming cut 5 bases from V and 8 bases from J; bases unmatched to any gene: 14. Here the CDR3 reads CASSPTGRDDSGYTF. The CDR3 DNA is TGTGCCAGCAGCCCGACAGGGAGAGACGATTCGGGCTACACCTTC. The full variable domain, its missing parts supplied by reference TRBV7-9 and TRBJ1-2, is DTGVSQNPRHKITKRGQNVTFRCDPISEHNRLYWYRQTLGQGPEFLTYFQNEAQLEKSRLLSDRFSAERPKGSFSTLEIQRTEQGDSAMYLCASSPTGRDDSGYTFGSGTRLTVV.

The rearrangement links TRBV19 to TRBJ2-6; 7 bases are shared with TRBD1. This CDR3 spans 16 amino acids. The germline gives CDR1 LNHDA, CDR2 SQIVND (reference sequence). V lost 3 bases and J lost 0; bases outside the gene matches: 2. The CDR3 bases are TGTGCCAGTAGTATGGGACAGTACTCTGGGGCCAACGTCCTGACTTTC. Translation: CASSMGQYSGANVLTF.